Listed below are T cell receptor beta chains from one sample, sequenced in a study of OX40 agonist ivuxolimab in advanced cancers. TCRdb's table, derived via immunoSEQ multiplex PCR, lists solely in-frame clones and lacks some. The sample lists about 46,000 clones; 70% to 85% were seen once. The sample here was CD4+ or CD8+ T cells sorted from blood, taken in a trial of the OX40 agonist ivuxolimab. These receptors were obtained from an adult with an advanced solid tumor such as melanoma, head and neck, liver or kidney cancer. The CDR3 runs from the conserved cysteine through the conserved F or W. Fields, in order: CDR3 length, J gene, D gene, V gene, clone size, CDR3 protein, CDR3 DNA. D genes are given only for firm matches. Size values are once, few and many counts, or a class for expanded clones, and some rows have none.

length: 13
J: TRBJ1-4
D: .
V: TRBV27
size: .
CDR3: CASSPSTNEKLFF
DNA: TGTGCCAGCAGTCCTTCAACTAATGAAAAACTGTTTTTT

length: 14
J: TRBJ2-1
D: .
V: TRBV15
size: .
CDR3: CATSRGDGGNLGVF
DNA: TGTGCCACCAGCAGAGGGGACGGGGGAAATTTGGGGGTCTTC

length: 12
J: TRBJ2-7
D: .
V: TRBV6-6
size: .
CDR3: CASHNYMNEQYF
DNA: TGTGCCAGCCATAACTACATGAACGAGCAGTACTTC

length: 16
J: TRBJ1-2
D: TRBD1
V: TRBV29-1
size: once
CDR3: CSVEDQGWTGIYGYTF
DNA: TGCAGCGTTGAAGACCAAGGCTGGACAGGGATCTATGGCTACACCTTC

length: 13
J: TRBJ2-7
D: TRBD1
V: TRBV30
size: .
CDR3: CAWAGTGFVEQYF
DNA: TGTGCCTGGGCCGGGACAGGGTTCGTTGAGCAGTACTTC

length: 16
J: TRBJ2-5
D: TRBD2
V: TRBV5-4
size: once
CDR3: CASSLAGSGGTQTQYF
DNA: TGTGCCAGCAGCTTGGCTGGTAGCGGGGGGACTCAGACCCAGTACTTC

length: 11
J: TRBJ1-1
D: .
V: TRBV19
size: .
CDR3: CASSMARAAFF
DNA: TGTGCCAGTAGTATGGCCAGGGCAGCTTTCTTT

length: 15
J: TRBJ2-2
D: TRBD2
V: TRBV5-1
size: few
CDR3: CASSFKRGNTGELFF
DNA: TGCGCCAGCAGCTTTAAGCGGGGCAACACCGGGGAGCTGTTTTTT

length: 15
J: TRBJ2-7
D: TRBD1
V: TRBV5-1
size: .
CDR3: CASSLDQGVTYEQYF
DNA: TGCGCCAGCAGCTTGGACCAGGGGGTAACCTACGAGCAGTACTTC

length: 16
J: TRBJ2-1
D: .
V: TRBV30
size: .
CDR3: CAWSVLGTGSTNEQFF
DNA: TGTGCCTGGAGTGTACTGGGAACAGGGTCTACCAATGAGCAGTTCTTC

length: 12
J: TRBJ2-2
D: .
V: TRBV2
size: .
CDR3: CASSGNPGELFF
DNA: TGTGCCAGCAGTGGCAACCCCGGGGAGCTGTTTTTT

length: 13
J: TRBJ2-2
D: .
V: TRBV30
size: .
CDR3: CAWSVGSTGELFF
DNA: TGTGCCTGGAGTGTAGGGAGCACCGGGGAGCTGTTTTTT

length: 14
J: TRBJ2-7
D: TRBD1
V: TRBV5-4
size: .
CDR3: CASSRQTGASEQYF
DNA: TGTGCCAGCAGCAGACAGACAGGGGCGTCCGAGCAGTACTTC

length: 14
J: TRBJ2-1
D: .
V: TRBV6-1
size: once
CDR3: CASKMGLPSHEQFF
DNA: TGTGCCAGCAAGATGGGCCTCCCGAGCCATGAGCAGTTCTTC

length: 13
J: TRBJ2-5
D: .
V: TRBV5-6
size: .
CDR3: CASSLRNGETQYF
DNA: TGTGCCAGCAGCTTGAGGAATGGGGAGACCCAGTACTTC

length: 12
J: TRBJ2-1
D: .
V: TRBV6-1
size: .
CDR3: CASSTTANEQFF
DNA: TGTGCCAGCAGTACAACAGCGAATGAGCAGTTCTTC

length: 12
J: TRBJ2-5
D: .
V: TRBV19
size: .
CDR3: CASSREKETQYF
DNA: TGTGCCAGTAGTAGGGAGAAAGAGACCCAGTACTTC

length: 15
J: TRBJ1-6
D: .
V: TRBV6-5
size: once
CDR3: CASSVRWQNNSPLHF
DNA: TGTGCCAGCAGCGTAAGGTGGCAGAATAATTCACCCCTCCACTTT

length: 14
J: TRBJ1-1
D: .
V: TRBV19
size: medium-sized
CDR3: CASNRVGVNTEAFF
DNA: TGTGCCAGTAACAGGGTAGGCGTGAACACTGAAGCTTTCTTT

length: 16
J: TRBJ1-2
D: .
V: TRBV15
size: .
CDR3: CATRPEGGSRVYGYTF
DNA: TGTGCCACCAGACCCGAGGGGGGGAGCAGGGTCTATGGCTACACCTTC

length: 14
J: TRBJ1-1
D: .
V: TRBV6-1
size: .
CDR3: CASSERSGYTEAFF
DNA: TGTGCCAGCAGTGAACGATCAGGGTACACTGAAGCTTTCTTT

length: 13
J: TRBJ2-1
D: TRBD2
V: TRBV29-1
size: .
CDR3: CSVESGVINEQFF
DNA: TGCAGCGTTGAAAGCGGGGTCATCAATGAGCAGTTCTTC

length: 15
J: TRBJ1-2
D: .
V: TRBV19
size: .
CDR3: CASSIVGGSNYGYTF
DNA: TGTGCCAGTAGTATCGTTGGGGGATCCAACTATGGCTACACCTTC

length: 14
J: TRBJ2-7
D: .
V: TRBV25-1
size: .
CDR3: CASSEVQGFREQYF
DNA: TGTGCCAGCAGTGAAGTCCAGGGCTTCCGCGAGCAGTACTTC

length: 15
J: TRBJ2-3
D: .
V: TRBV5-1
size: .
CDR3: CASSSTHLSTDTQYF
DNA: TGCGCCAGCAGCTCCACTCACCTTAGCACAGATACGCAGTATTTT

length: 14
J: TRBJ1-2
D: .
V: TRBV6-5
size: .
CDR3: CASSYSTGNYGYTF
DNA: TGTGCCAGCAGTTACTCTACAGGGAACTATGGCTACACCTTC

length: 16
J: TRBJ2-7
D: TRBD2
V: TRBV4-3
size: .
CDR3: CASSQDAAGATYEQYF
DNA: TGCGCCAGCAGCCAAGACGCAGCGGGGGCCACATACGAGCAGTACTTC

length: 13
J: TRBJ2-3
D: .
V: TRBV7-2
size: .
CDR3: CASSLVRADTQYF
DNA: TGTGCCAGCAGCTTAGTCCGAGCGGATACGCAGTATTTT

length: 17
J: TRBJ2-7
D: TRBD2
V: TRBV2
size: .
CDR3: CASSRGLAGLLTYEQYF
DNA: TGTGCCAGCAGTCGAGGACTAGCGGGACTCTTAACCTACGAGCAGTACTTC

length: 18
J: TRBJ1-6
D: .
V: TRBV28
size: .
CDR3: CASRSRGSRASYNSPLHF
DNA: TGTGCCAGCCGATCTAGGGGCAGCAGGGCGTCCTATAATTCACCCCTCCACTTT